Presented here are 5 T cell receptor beta chains from one specimen sequenced in a study of T cells in localized non-small cell lung cancer. Clones were read by immunoSEQ multiplex PCR, and TCRdb kept only the in-frame ones, dropping some. The sample has some 64,000 clones; roughly 76% are singletons. Sample: PBMCs, taken before any cancer treatment. These receptors all stem from a man aged 40 to 70 with stage II lung adenocarcinoma.

The rearrangement links TRBV6-5 to TRBJ2-5; TRBD1 matches at 9 bases. This CDR3 region has 15 residues. V shed 7 bases and J 7 bases; nucleotides not matched to a gene: 13. Germline-derived CDR1 and CDR2 are MNHEY and SVGAGI. The CDR3 sequence is CASTPGQGTLGTQYF. The CDR3 DNA follows: TGTGCCAGCACCCCGGGACAGGGAACCCTAGGGACCCAGTACTTC.

The chain carries TRBV27 and TRBJ2-7; 10 bases are a match to TRBD2. Trimming removed 5 bases from V and 1 base from J; junction bases left unmatched: 5. Germline CDR1 MNHEY, CDR2 SMNVEV (reference sequence). The CDR3 totals 15 residues. The CDR3 loop is CASSPSGLASYEQYF. The DNA of the CDR3 is TGTGCCAGCAGTCCCTCGGGACTAGCGTCCTACGAGCAGTACTTC.

This clone was recorded a few times. The rearrangement uses TRBV28 and TRBJ2-7, with 14 bases lining up with TRBD2. Trimming took 7 bases from V and 6 from J; bases not matched to a gene: 14. Germline-derived CDR1 and CDR2 are MDHEN and SYDVKM. CDR3 length: 17 residues. CDR3 amino acids: CASIPGGLAGETGEQYF. In DNA form, the CDR3 reads TGTGCCAGCATCCCGGGGGGACTAGCGGGAGAAACCGGCGAGCAGTACTTC.

This clone has more than one count but fewer than ten. CDR3 loop: CAWSAGGSPLHF. Written as DNA, the CDR3 is TGTGCCTGGAGTGCTGGAGGTTCACCCCTCCACTTT. The chain recombines TRBV30 with TRBJ1-6, with D uncertain. The CDR3 is 12 amino acids. Between the trimmed V and J ends, which lost 1 base and 9 bases, there was a span of 7 bases. Germline CDR1 is GTSNPN and CDR2 is SVGIG (reference sequence).

The V and J genes are TRBV4-1 and TRBJ1-4, with 9 bases that match TRBD1. The CDR3 loop spans 15 amino acids. The ends lost 4 bases at V and 7 bases at J; junction bases unmatched: 7. Germline V gives CDR1 MGHRA, CDR2 YSYEKL. The CDR3 is CASSLTGGVGEKLFF. The CDR3 bases are TGCGCCAGCAGCCTAACAGGGGGCGTAGGTGAAAAACTGTTTTTT.